These 24 T cell receptor beta chains originate from one sample sequenced in a study of metastatic and nonmetastatic thyroid tumors. TCRdb re-called clones from the PCR reads using MiXCR. Among roughly 81,000 clones listed, 8% to 9.5% were seen once. Thyroid surgery was performed in patients who had received no treatment beforehand. Sequencing was done on a sample of blood. Receptors were obtained from a female donor with papillary thyroid cancer or a benign thyroid nodule (not recorded which). Some clones in this sample may be carry-over from other donors' samples.

This clone was counted ten times or more. The chain joins TRBV9 to TRBJ1-4, with 9 bases identical to TRBD1. The CDR3 is made up of 14 amino acids. CDR1 and CDR2 (germline): SGDLS, YYNGEE. V lost 4 bases, J lost 5 bases, and 3 bases stayed unmatched. DNA of the CDR3: TGTGCCAGCAGCACGACAGGGGGGAATGAAAAACTGTTTTTT. Its translation: CASSTTGGNEKLFF.

The sample holds a few counts of this clone. The J gene is TRBJ1-4, the V gene TRBV6-1; 7 bases align to TRBD1. The germline gives CDR1 MNHNS, CDR2 SASEGT. V was pared by 9 bases and J by 5 bases, with 9 bases of the junction left unmatched. This CDR3 comprises 14 residues. The CDR3 spells CASTTGTENEKLFF. CDR3 nucleotides: TGTGCCAGTACGACCGGGACAGAAAATGAAAAACTGTTTTTT.

This clone was seen many times. A much larger clone differs by one base, so this may be a read error. This rearrangement joins TRBV6-4 to TRBJ2-3, with 11 bases fitting TRBD1. Germline CDR1 MRHNA, CDR2 SNTAGT. This CDR3 is built from 14 residues. Trimming at V came to 4 bases and at J to 4 bases, leaving 1 base not matched to a gene. CDR3 sequence: CASSGGQGADTQYF. CDR3 coding DNA: TGTGCCAGCAGTGGGGGACAGGGGGCAGATACGCAGTATTTT.

Points on this clone: This clone may be a read error of a much larger clone one base away. The rearrangement uses TRBV20-1 and TRBJ2-5, with D perhaps TRBD1 or TRBD2 (5 bases each). The CDR3 runs to 11 residues. Per the germline V gene, CDR1 is DFQATT and CDR2 is SNEGSKA (reference sequence). The V gene lost 5 bases and the J gene lost 7 bases, with 11 bases spanning the gap. CDR3 loop: CSAGDLRTQYF. The CDR3 DNA sequence: TGCAGTGCTGGGGACCTACGGACCCAGTACTTC.

V and J are TRBV4-1 and TRBJ2-3; D may be TRBD1 (6 bases). The CDR3 covers 16 residues. V was clipped by 4 bases and J by 6 bases, with 20 bases between them. In germline, CDR1 is MGHRA, CDR2 YSYEKL. The CDR3 DNA reads as TGCGCCAGCAGCCCCAGGGGTGACGGACGAAGGGATACGCAGTATTTT. Translation: CASSPRGDGRRDTQYF.

The sample holds many counts of this clone. V usage is TRBV6-5 and J usage is TRBJ1-3, with D possibly being TRBD1 (5 bases). The CDR3 totals 14 residues. With 3 bases removed from V and 4 bases from J, the gap between germline ends came to 10 bases. Germline CDR1 reads MNHEY; CDR2 reads SVGAGI. The CDR3 DNA reads TGTGCCAGCAGTTATGGCAGGGCCGGAAACACCATATATTTT. It codes for CASSYGRAGNTIYF.

There are many counts of this clone. This sequence joins TRBV19 and TRBJ1-5; possible D gene TRBD1, 5 bases. CDR1 and CDR2 from the germline V gene are LNHDA and SQIVND (reference sequence). The CDR3 totals 14 residues. The V gene lost 3 bases and the J gene lost 10 bases, with 16 bases spanning the gap. The chain's CDR3 is CASSMGRDGFPQHF. The CDR3 DNA is TGTGCCAGTAGTATGGGCAGGGATGGTTTTCCCCAGCATTTT.

Many counts were recorded for this clone. V usage is TRBV19 and J usage is TRBJ2-7; 8 nucleotides agree with TRBD1. The CDR3 consists of 16 residues. V shed 6 bases, J shed 1 base, and the junction held 11 bases outside the gene matches. Looked up from germline, CDR1 is LNHDA and CDR2 is SQIVND (reference sequence). The CDR3 DNA reads TGTGCCAGTAGCCGAAGGGCCAGGGGGCCATCCTACGAGCAGTACTTC. This codes for CASSRRARGPSYEQYF.

This clone was seen repeatedly, ten times or more. Distinct nucleotide sequences in the sample also encode this CDR3. The J gene is TRBJ2-5, the V gene TRBV5-1; 7 nucleotides align to TRBD1. Germline-derived CDR1 and CDR2 are SGHRS and YFSETQ. J lost 5 bases, V lost 2 bases, and 3 bases had no gene match. The CDR3 consists of 13 residues. CDR3 in DNA: TGCGCCAGCAGCTTAGGGGGCGGCGAGACCCAGTACTTC. Its protein product is CASSLGGGETQYF.

This clone was recorded many times. The chain links TRBV4-2 to TRBJ1-5; no definite D call. The CDR3 totals 13 residues. V dropped 0 bases and J dropped 6 bases, with 6 bases sitting between them. Germline V gene sequence: CDR1 LGHNA, CDR2 YNFKEQ. The DNA of the CDR3 is TGTGCCAGCAGCCAAGATCTAGGTCAGCCCCAGCATTTT. This gives the protein CASSQDLGQPQHF.

This clone has ten or more counts. The rearrangement links TRBV24-1 to TRBJ2-7, with 9 bases identical to TRBD1. The CDR3 loop spans 14 amino acids. J lost 3 bases, V lost 4 bases, and 3 bases had no gene match. Germline V gene sequence: CDR1 KGHDR, CDR2 SFDVKD. The CDR3 nucleotides read TGTGCCACCAGTGACGGGACAGGGAGCTACGAGCAGTACTTC. It encodes CATSDGTGSYEQYF.

This clone was counted a few times. This may be a read error: a much more frequent sequence differs by one nucleotide. The rearrangement joins TRBV7-9 to TRBJ2-2; the D gene is possibly TRBD2 (5 bases). Germline CDR1 reads SEHNR; CDR2 reads FQNEAQ (reference sequence). This CDR3 region has 15 residues. In DNA form, the CDR3 reads TGTGCCAGCAGTACCACCCACGGAGGTACCGGGGATCTGTTTTTT. It codes for CASSTTHGGTGDLFF.

This clone was seen repeatedly, ten times or more. V is TRBV2 and J is TRBJ1-1, with TRBD1 as a possible D gene (6 bases). CDR3 length: 14 amino acids. CDR1 is SNHLY and CDR2 is FYNNEI in the germline V gene. V gave up 6 bases and J gave up 0 bases, with 11 bases separating them. DNA of the CDR3: TGTGCCAGCAGCTTTACAGGGATGAACACTGAAGCTTTCTTT. Protein product: CASSFTGMNTEAFF. Full variable domain (missing parts from reference TRBV2 and TRBJ1-1): EPEVTQTPSHQVTQMGQEVILRCVPISNHLYFYWYRQILGQKVEFLVSFYNNEISEKSEIFDDQFSVERPDGSNFTLKIRSTKLEDSAMYFCASSFTGMNTEAFFGQGTRLTVV.

This clone occurred many times. This chain links TRBV7-9 with TRBJ2-5; D is possibly TRBD1 or TRBD2 (5 bases each). The CDR3 has 15 amino acids. Germline V CDR1 and CDR2: SEHNR, FQNEAQ (reference sequence). Trimming removed 1 base at V and 3 bases at J, with 12 bases between. CDR3 sequence reads: CASSLVGTSKETQYF. As DNA, the CDR3 is TGTGCCAGCAGCTTAGTCGGGACCTCAAAAGAGACCCAGTACTTC.

At least ten counts were recorded for this clone. The chain employs TRBV2 and TRBJ1-1, with D unclear. Trimming left V 8 bases short and J 2 bases short, with 15 bases between. This CDR3 region has 14 residues. Germline V gives CDR1 SNHLY, CDR2 FYNNEI. The CDR3: CASCREGRNTEAFF. The CDR3 DNA is TGTGCCAGCTGCCGGGAAGGGAGAAACACTGAAGCTTTCTTT.

The sample holds many counts of this clone. The chain recombines TRBV4-1 with TRBJ2-3, with D possibly being TRBD2 (6 bases). Per the germline V gene, CDR1 is MGHRA and CDR2 is YSYEKL. This CDR3 is built from 15 residues. V lost 1 base, J lost 3 bases, and 11 bases lay in between. The CDR3 coding sequence is TGCGCCAGCAGCCAAGTGGAGGGGAGGACAGATACGCAGTATTTT. Translation gives CASSQVEGRTDTQYF.

In its sample, this clone was seen many times. The chain uses TRBV7-3 and TRBJ2-5; perhaps TRBD2 as D (5 bases). In germline, CDR1 is SGHTA, CDR2 FQGTGA. This CDR3 contains 13 residues. V dropped 1 base and J dropped 3 bases, with 6 bases sitting between them. CDR3 protein: CASSLNGKETQYF. The CDR3 bases are TGTGCCAGCAGCTTAAACGGGAAAGAGACCCAGTACTTC.

This clone appeared a few times. V usage is TRBV27 and J usage is TRBJ2-6; possibly TRBD1 for D (6 bases). The CDR3 length is 17 residues. Trimming pared 3 bases from V and 0 bases from J, leaving 12 bases between. The germline CDR1 and CDR2 sequences are MNHEY and SMNVEV (reference sequence). The CDR3 here is CASSFFRGDSGANVLTF. Written as DNA, the CDR3 is TGTGCCAGCAGTTTCTTCAGGGGAGACTCTGGGGCCAACGTCCTGACTTTC.

This clone was picked up many times. The V call is TRBV24-1, the J call TRBJ2-2, with 10 bases matching TRBD1. The V gene's germline CDR1 is KGHDR and CDR2 SFDVKD. Unmatched junction bases numbered 2, after V lost 7 bases and J lost 4 bases. The CDR3 is 14 amino acids. The CDR3, as DNA: TGTGCCACCAGAGGACAGGGGGGCACCGGGGAGCTGTTTTTT. Its protein product is CATRGQGGTGELFF.

With regard to this clone: One base away lies a much larger clone, so this may be a sequencing read error. Other DNA sequences in the same sample also yield this CDR3. The chain employs TRBV18 and TRBJ2-2; D perhaps matches TRBD2 (6 bases). The CDR3 is 16 amino acids. Germline CDR1 and CDR2: KGHSH and LQKENI. The CDR3 nucleotides read TGCGCCAGCTCACCCCGTGGGGGGTCGAGCACCGGGGAGCTGTTTTTT. Encoded protein: CASSPRGGSSTGELFF. Using reference TRBV18 and TRBJ2-2 for the parts outside the CDR3, the full variable domain is NAGVMQNPRHLVRRRGQEARLRCSPMKGHSHVYWYRQLPEEGLKFMVYLQKENIIDESGMPKERFSAEFPKEGPSILRIQQVVRGDSAAYFCASSPRGGSSTGELFFGEGSRLTVL.

In its sample, this clone was seen many times. The J gene is TRBJ2-3, the V gene TRBV24-1; 7 bases are a match to TRBD2. This CDR3 comprises 13 residues. The junction had 2 bases not matched to a gene; V was cut back by 9 bases and J by 0 bases. Germline loops: CDR1 KGHDR, CDR2 SFDVKD. For the CDR3, the DNA is TGTGCCACCGGGGGGGGGAGCACAGATACGCAGTATTTT. As protein: CATGGGSTDTQYF.

This clone was observed at least ten times. The chain has TRBV7-6 and TRBJ1-5; a weak D match, TRBD1 (5 bases). Trimming took 5 bases from V and 4 from J, leaving 15 bases between them. The CDR3 is 15 residues long. CDR1 is SGHVS, CDR2 FNYEAQ, per germline. This chain's CDR3 is CASSPGRGPNQPQHF. The CDR3 DNA is TGTGCCAGCAGCCCCGGTAGGGGTCCAAATCAGCCCCAGCATTTT.

This clone was detected only a few times. The chain recombines TRBV7-3 with TRBJ1-2; TRBD1 aligns across 7 bases. V gave up 5 bases and J gave up 10 bases; unmatched junction bases: 10. This CDR3 spans 13 amino acids. Germline V lookup: CDR1 SGHTA, CDR2 FQGTGA. CDR3 sequence reads: CASSQGQFHDYTF. The CDR3 region has the DNA TGTGCCAGCAGCCAGGGACAGTTTCATGACTACACCTTC. Together with reference TRBV7-3 and TRBJ1-2, the CDR3 gives the full variable domain: GAGVSQTPSNKVTEKGKYVELRCDPISGHTALYWYRQSLGQGPEFLIYFQGTGAADDSGLPNDRFFAVRPEGSVSTLKIQRTERGDSAVYLCASSQGQFHDYTFGSGTRLTVV.

This clone was found a few times. This sequence joins TRBV28 and TRBJ2-7; tentatively, D is TRBD2 (5 bases). CDR3 size: 15 residues. Germline CDR1 is MDHEN and CDR2 is SYDVKM. Trimming cost V 5 bases and J 4 bases, with 18 bases left between them. The CDR3 region has the DNA TGTGCCAGCAGTCCTCCGGCAGAAACGGGGTACGAGCAGTACTTC. This translates into CASSPPAETGYEQYF. Full variable domain (remainder filled in from reference TRBV28 and TRBJ2-7): DVKVTQSSRYLVKRTGEKVFLECVQDMDHENMFWYRQDPGLGLRLIYFSYDVKMKEKGDIPEGYSVSREKKERFSLILESASTNQTSMYLCASSPPAETGYEQYFGPGTRLTVT.